Listed here is a single TCR beta chain. In germline, CDR1 is SGHRS, CDR2 YFSETQ. The J segment lost 6 bases and the V segment lost 0 bases, leaving 6 bases of the junction unmatched. This CDR3 has 15 amino acids. Researchers ran the PCR with 60 Vbeta and 13 Jbeta primers. Sequenced by immunoSEQ multiplex PCR; TCRdb stores in-frame clones only, minus some. Seen in this sample are 95,000 to 150,000 clones; the ten most common clones hold roughly 1%. The data stem from a study of cytomegalovirus exposure and HLA in healthy donors. This clonotype was obtained from a man between 18 and 35 years old in good health and CMV-seronegative. V is TRBV5-1 and J is TRBJ2-1, with 7 bases matching TRBD1. The sample was PBMCs. Written as DNA, the CDR3 is TGCGCCAGCAGCTTGGTCGATCCAGGGGGCAATGAGCAGTTCTTC. It encodes CASSLVDPGGNEQFF.